The 25 T cell receptor beta chains given below trace back to one sample, sequenced in a study of shared clonotypes between healthy human individuals. Clones were sequenced by immunoSEQ multiplex PCR, and TCRdb holds only the in-frame ones, with some missing. The table includes around 1.9 million clones, just over 90% detected once. Naive CD8 cells lacked CD45RO and underwent positive selection for CCR7, leaving out terminally differentiated effector memory CD45RA+ cells. Sequencing used naive CD8+ T cells from PBMCs. These receptors were obtained from a man younger than 30 in good health. Some clones in this sample may be carry-over from other donors' samples.

The chain links TRBV4-3 to TRBJ2-7; 7 bases align to TRBD1. The CDR3 spans 15 residues. The germline V gene has CDR1 LGHNA and CDR2 YSLEER. Trimming removed 1 base from V and 3 bases from J; junction bases left unmatched: 6. CDR3 DNA sequence: TGCGCCAGCAGCCAAGGACAGGGCACCTTCTACGAGCAGTACTTC. Protein: CASSQGQGTFYEQYF.

With regard to this clone: The same CDR3 is also encoded by other DNA sequences in this sample. This sequence joins TRBV7-7 and TRBJ2-7; D gene unclear. Germline loops: CDR1 SSHAT, CDR2 FNYEAQ (reference sequence). Trimming left V 1 base short and J 0 bases short, with 7 bases between. The length of the CDR3 is 14 residues. CDR3 in amino acids: CASSLGRGSYEQYF. In DNA, the CDR3 is TGTGCCAGCAGCTTAGGACGAGGCTCCTACGAGCAGTACTTC.

On this clone itself: The same CDR3 is also encoded by other DNA sequences in this sample. CDR3 in amino acids: CASSGTSGRGNEQFF. The CDR3 region has the DNA TGTGCCAGCAGCGGGACTAGCGGGAGGGGCAATGAGCAGTTCTTC. J is TRBJ2-1 and V is TRBV9; 15 positions agree with TRBD2. This CDR3 is 15 amino acids long. J lost 6 bases, V lost 3 bases, and 1 base had no gene match. From germline, CDR1 is SGDLS and CDR2 YYNGEE.

Here the CDR3 DNA reads TGTGCCAGTTCCGCGGGAGTTTGGAGTGAGCAGTTCTTC. Amino acids: CASSAGVWSEQFF. V is TRBV7-9 and J is TRBJ2-1, with 7 bases identical to TRBD2. V gave up 9 bases and J gave up 9 bases; unmatched junction bases: 11. Germline V CDR1 and CDR2: SEHNR, FQNEAQ (reference sequence). The CDR3 totals 13 residues.

V usage is TRBV6-4 and J usage is TRBJ2-3; D could derive from TRBD1 or TRBD2 (6 bases each). Germline V gives CDR1 MRHNA, CDR2 SNTAGT. The CDR3 is made up of 13 amino acids. V lost 8 bases, J lost 2 bases, and 11 bases lay in between. This CDR3 is CASRGPATDTQYF. CDR3 in DNA: TGTGCCAGCCGGGGGCCCGCCACAGATACGCAGTATTTT.

V gene TRBV2 combines with J gene TRBJ1-1; 10 bases are a match to TRBD1. CDR1 is SNHLY, CDR2 FYNNEI, per germline. The J segment lost 1 base and the V segment lost 8 bases, leaving 4 bases of the junction unmatched. The CDR3 length is 14 residues. CDR3 region: CASPGTGENTEAFF. As DNA, the CDR3 is TGTGCCAGCCCCGGGACAGGGGAGAACACTGAAGCTTTCTTT.

This sequence joins TRBV6-5 and TRBJ2-7; TRBD1 matches at 9 bases. After removal of 6 bases from V and 4 bases from J, the junction contained 10 bases not matched to a gene. This CDR3 has 15 amino acids. Germline CDR1 and CDR2: MNHEY and SVGAGI. The CDR3 bases are TGTGCCAGCAGCTTAAGCGACAGGGGGGATTACGAGCAGTACTTC. This codes for CASSLSDRGDYEQYF.

The rearrangement links TRBV5-5 to TRBJ1-2; D is perhaps TRBD1 (6 bases). Trimming stripped 4 bases from V and 4 bases from J, with 17 bases between. The length of the CDR3 is 15 residues. The germline CDR1 and CDR2 sequences are SGHKS and YYEKEE (reference sequence). The CDR3 DNA sequence: TGTGCCAGCAGCCCGGGGGCGGCTCAGACCTATGGCTACACCTTC. This codes for CASSPGAAQTYGYTF.

The CDR3 sequence: CATHPRGEQYF. CDR3 DNA sequence: TGTGCCACCCATCCTCGAGGGGAGCAGTACTTC. The chain uses TRBV7-9 and TRBJ2-7, with D tentatively TRBD2 (5 bases). Trimming stripped 10 bases from V and 7 bases from J, with 14 bases between. This CDR3 has 11 amino acids. Germline loops: CDR1 SEHNR, CDR2 FQNEAQ (reference sequence).

Details on this clone: Other DNA sequences in this sample translate to the same CDR3. The V and J genes are TRBV9 and TRBJ2-7; 11 nucleotides agree with TRBD2. The germline gives CDR1 SGDLS, CDR2 YYNGEE. V lost 2 bases, J lost 3 bases, and 1 base stayed unmatched. The CDR3 extends over 14 amino acids. The CDR3 nucleotides are TGTGCCAGCAGCGTCGGACTAGCGGGCTACGAGCAGTACTTC. Translation gives CASSVGLAGYEQYF.

The chain combines TRBV28 with TRBJ2-3; D unclear. Germline assignment: CDR1 MDHEN and CDR2 SYDVKM. The CDR3 sequence is 14 residues long. The ends were cut back, 4 bases at V and 1 base at J, with 9 bases in the middle. The CDR3 sequence is CASSSTGGTDTQYF. The CDR3 bases are TGTGCCAGCAGTTCCACGGGCGGCACAGATACGCAGTATTTT.

The rearrangement uses TRBV6-1 and TRBJ2-3, with a tentative D call TRBD1 (6 bases). The CDR3 loop spans 17 amino acids. The germline V gene encodes CDR1 MNHNS and CDR2 SASEGT. V dropped 3 bases and J dropped 2 bases, with 18 bases sitting between them. The CDR3: CASSEVYQGTITDTQYF. The CDR3 DNA follows: TGTGCCAGCAGTGAGGTATATCAGGGGACAATCACAGATACGCAGTATTTT.

The V and J genes are TRBV27 and TRBJ2-7, with 9 bases fitting TRBD1. CDR1 MNHEY and CDR2 SMNVEV come from the germline V gene (reference sequence). V was pared by 4 bases and J by 6 bases, with 7 bases of the junction left unmatched. This CDR3 is built from 14 residues. The CDR3 sequence: CASSYGTGIVEQYF. The CDR3 DNA sequence: TGTGCCAGCAGTTATGGGACAGGGATTGTCGAGCAGTACTTC.

The chain combines TRBV27 with TRBJ2-7; 8 nucleotides line up with TRBD1. Trimming at V came to 6 bases and at J to 6 bases, leaving 13 bases not matched to a gene. The CDR3 is 15 residues long. The germline V gene has CDR1 MNHEY and CDR2 SMNVEV (reference sequence). The CDR3 nucleotides read TGTGCCAGCAGCCCCATCCACCAGACAGGGGTCGAGCAGTACTTC. It yields the protein CASSPIHQTGVEQYF.

The V call is TRBV27, the J call TRBJ2-5; tentative D call: TRBD2 (6 bases). The CDR3 runs 13 residues. Germline V gene data show CDR1 as MNHEY and CDR2 as SMNVEV (reference sequence). V was cut by 7 bases and J by 3 bases, with 12 bases left in between. CDR3 residues: CASTSREEETQYF. Here the CDR3 DNA reads TGTGCCAGCACTTCGCGGGAAGAAGAGACCCAGTACTTC.

This rearrangement joins TRBV10-2 to TRBJ1-4; the match to TRBD1 covers 8 bases. Per the germline V gene, CDR1 is WSHSY and CDR2 is SAAADI. CDR3 length: 15 residues. Trimming took 6 bases from V and 3 from J; bases not matched to a gene: 6. The CDR3 DNA follows: TGCGCCAGCAGCCTGGACAGGGCTCCTAATGAAAAACTGTTTTTT. Amino acids: CASSLDRAPNEKLFF.

The chain links TRBV12-5 to TRBJ2-5; TRBD1 matches at 7 bases. CDR1 LGHNT and CDR2 FRNRAP come from the germline V gene. This CDR3 contains 17 residues. J gave up 5 bases and V 4 bases, and 16 bases lay outside the gene matches. The CDR3 reads CASGSIPGPETGETQYF. The CDR3 nucleotides are TGTGCTAGTGGTTCCATCCCAGGGCCCGAGACAGGGGAGACCCAGTACTTC. The entire variable domain, with the rest obtained from reference TRBV12-5 and TRBJ2-5, is as follows: DARVTQTPRHKVTEMGQEVTMRCQPILGHNTVFWYRQTMMQGLELLAYFRNRAPLDDSGMPKDRFSAEMPDATLATLKIQPSEPRDSAVYFCASGSIPGPETGETQYFGPGTRLLVL.

The CDR3 region has the DNA TGTGCCAGCAGCCCCCGGGACCCAGAGCAGTTCTTC. Protein product: CASSPRDPEQFF. The genes are TRBV7-2 and TRBJ2-1; TRBD1 or TRBD2 may be the D gene (5 bases each). Germline V gives CDR1 SGHTA, CDR2 FQGNSA. Trimming pared 5 bases from V and 10 bases from J, leaving 12 bases between. CDR3 length: 12 amino acids.

The CDR3 sequence: CAIQAGVGNGELFF. CDR3 nucleotide sequence: TGTGCCATCCAGGCGGGAGTTGGAAACGGGGAGCTGTTTTTT. The V call is TRBV10-3, the J call TRBJ2-2, with 7 bases aligning to TRBD2. V shed 8 bases, J shed 7 bases, and the junction held 10 bases outside the gene matches. CDR1 is ENHRY, CDR2 SYGVKD, per germline. The CDR3 length is 14 residues.

The chain uses TRBV5-5 and TRBJ1-4; possible D gene TRBD1, 6 bases. Germline V lookup: CDR1 SGHKS, CDR2 YYEKEE (reference sequence). There are 14 residues in the CDR3. Trimming cost V 0 bases and J 5 bases, with 8 bases left between them. The CDR3 DNA follows: TGTGCCAGCAGCTTGGCCAGGGGAAATGAAAAACTGTTTTTT. Translating gives CASSLARGNEKLFF.

This rearrangement joins TRBV28 to TRBJ1-1; D not certain. CDR1 MDHEN and CDR2 SYDVKM come from the germline V gene. CDR3 length: 14 amino acids. The germline V and J ends were trimmed by 5 bases and 8 bases, with 18 bases remaining between them. CDR3 protein: CASSPGFDGDEAFF. The CDR3 DNA is TGTGCCAGCAGTCCCGGTTTTGACGGAGACGAAGCTTTCTTT. The variable domain in full, with the rest retrieved from reference TRBV28 and TRBJ1-1, is DVKVTQSSRYLVKRTGEKVFLECVQDMDHENMFWYRQDPGLGLRLIYFSYDVKMKEKGDIPEGYSVSREKKERFSLILESASTNQTSMYLCASSPGFDGDEAFFGQGTRLTVV.

The sample holds one count of this clone. This rearrangement joins TRBV27 to TRBJ1-2, with 9 bases that match TRBD1. The CDR3 covers 13 residues. Germline V gene lookup returns CDR1 MNHEY and CDR2 SMNVEV (reference sequence). V lost 6 bases to trimming and J lost 4 bases; unmatched junction nucleotides: 3. The CDR3 bases are TGTGCCAGCAGGGCGACAGGGGGCTATGGCTACACCTTC. This translates into CASRATGGYGYTF.

This clone was found a few times. The chain carries TRBV29-1 and TRBJ1-1, with unresolved D. Trimming took 7 bases from V and 4 from J, leaving 10 bases between them. Germline V gene data show CDR1 as SQVTM and CDR2 as ANQGSEA. This CDR3 is 11 amino acids long. The CDR3 sequence is CSARYGTEAFF. The CDR3 bases are TGCAGCGCCCGATATGGCACTGAAGCTTTCTTT.

This clone has a single count. V is TRBV6-5 and J is TRBJ2-3, with a possible D match to TRBD2 (5 bases). The germline gives CDR1 MNHEY, CDR2 SVGAGI. Trimming removed 0 bases from V and 2 bases from J, with 9 bases in between. The CDR3 has 15 amino acids. CDR3 bases: TGTGCCAGCAGTTACTCGAGAGGGCACACAGATACGCAGTATTTT. Its translation is CASSYSRGHTDTQYF.

The CDR3 here is CATSRGIMGTDQPQHF. CDR3 nucleotide sequence: TGTGCCACCAGCAGAGGGATAATGGGAACGGATCAGCCCCAGCATTTT. V is TRBV15 and J is TRBJ1-5, with unresolved D. CDR1 is LNHNV, CDR2 YYDKDF, per germline (reference sequence). The germline V and J ends were trimmed by 1 base and 5 bases, with 15 bases remaining between them. The CDR3 has 16 residues.